Sequencing of this T cell receptor (beta chain) was carried out in a study of blood T cell repertoires in COVID-19. At the level of the study: Samples of COVID-19 (acute and convalescent) were obtained from the United States, Italy and Spain. Sources were T cells, B-cell-depleted T cells, or PBMCs; the material itself was cDNA or gDNA.

The germline V gene has CDR1 KGHDR and CDR2 SFDVKD. The CDR3 runs 14 residues. Trimming at V came to 11 bases and at J to 2 bases, leaving 6 bases not matched to a gene. In the source study's methods: Estimates of nucleated cell counts were drawn from the amplification of reference gene primers. The data were produced by immunoSEQ multiplex PCR, yet TCRdb's version contains in-frame clones alone and is incomplete. V and J calls and clone size come straight from that table; D and trimming were deduced from the DNA. The table records about 140,000 clones, 80% of them present only once. The chain couples TRBV24-1 to TRBJ2-1, with TRBD1 identical over 9 bases. This clonotype originated in a man aged 65 to 85 who had recovered from COVID-19. The sample consisted of peripheral blood. The CDR3 DNA reads TGTGCCAGAGAGGACAGGGGAGCCTACAATGAGCAGTTCTTC. Encoded protein: CAREDRGAYNEQFF.